The following is a TCR beta chain sequence with its context. Its target is not known. From germline, CDR1 is SEHNR and CDR2 FQNEAQ (reference sequence). The CDR3 has 16 amino acids. The junction had 12 bases not matched to a gene; V was cut back by 4 bases and J by 8 bases. Healthy individuals who donated bone marrow served as the donors. The data were obtained in a study of cytomegalovirus exposure and HLA in healthy donors. Study findings and constraints: Later analysis identified 17,000 or so TCR beta sequences associated with HLA alleles, using a false discovery rate threshold of 0.05. Later on, an analysis found that several of the most significant clusters appeared to be linked to common viral pathogens, which included parvovirus B19.

Use of 60 Vbeta and 13 Jbeta primers characterized the PCR. This table comes from immunoSEQ multiplex PCR, and its TCRdb copy is limited to in-frame clones, with some not included. The table records about 140,000 clones, roughly four fifths of them present only once. Material for sequencing was PBMCs. The V and J genes are TRBV7-9 and TRBJ2-1, with TRBD1 matching over 9 bases. This sequence was found in a woman in her thirties or forties in good health and CMV-seronegative. The CDR3 nucleotides read TGTGCCAGCAGCTCATCCGGGACAGGGTTAAAGGATGAGCAGTTCTTC. Its translation: CASSSSGTGLKDEQFF.